The 9 T cell receptor beta chains presented below share a single source sample, sequenced in a study of cytomegalovirus exposure and HLA in healthy donors. TCRdb keeps only in-frame clones here, not all; method: immunoSEQ multiplex PCR. Of about 140,000 clones in the sample, almost 90% were seen once. Sequencing input: PBMCs. The receptors originated from a woman aged 18-35 years in good health and CMV-seropositive.

The rearrangement joins TRBV14 to TRBJ1-2; no definite D call. CDR1 and CDR2 from the germline V gene are SGHDN and FVKESK. The V gene lost 2 bases and the J gene lost 8 bases, with 12 bases spanning the gap. There are 13 residues in the CDR3. Here the CDR3 reads CASSQRRVHGYTF. CDR3 sequence (DNA): TGTGCCAGCAGCCAAAGGCGGGTCCACGGCTACACCTTC.

The chain's CDR3 is CASSYRQGARNEQFF. The CDR3 DNA sequence: TGTGCCAGCAGCTATCGGCAGGGGGCGCGGAATGAGCAGTTCTTC. The rearrangement joins TRBV5-4 to TRBJ2-1; 8 positions agree with TRBD1. This CDR3 has 15 residues. Germline CDR1 reads SGHNT; CDR2 reads YYREEE (reference sequence). J was trimmed by 7 bases and V by 3 bases; bases with no gene match: 9.

The V and J genes are TRBV7-2 and TRBJ2-7, with D perhaps TRBD2 (7 bases). This CDR3 has 13 residues. The V gene lost 6 bases and the J gene lost 2 bases, with 11 bases spanning the gap. Per the germline V gene, CDR1 is SGHTA and CDR2 is FQGNSA. Here the CDR3 reads CASRRGRAYEQYF. The CDR3 DNA sequence: TGTGCCAGCAGAAGGGGGAGGGCCTACGAGCAGTACTTC.

This clone was found once. The chain couples TRBV5-1 to TRBJ2-2; 15 bases are shared with TRBD2. The junction had 2 bases not matched to a gene; V was cut back by 3 bases and J by 2 bases. Germline CDR1 reads SGHRS; CDR2 reads YFSETQ. This CDR3 has 17 amino acids. The CDR3, as DNA: TGCGCCAGCAGCTGGACTAGCGGGAGGGCAAACACCGGGGAGCTGTTTTTT. Protein product: CASSWTSGRANTGELFF.

The J gene is TRBJ2-6, the V gene TRBV4-1, with 8 bases identical to TRBD1. This CDR3 region has 18 residues. The germline CDR1 and CDR2 sequences are MGHRA and YSYEKL. The V gene end was trimmed by 0 bases and the J gene end by 3 bases; junction bases not matched to a gene: 7. The CDR3: CASSQDRGPLRGANVLTF. The CDR3 DNA follows: TGCGCCAGCAGCCAAGACAGGGGGCCACTTCGTGGGGCCAACGTCCTGACTTTC.

This chain links TRBV7-2 with TRBJ2-1; tentatively, D is TRBD2 (5 bases). V gave up 1 base and J gave up 3 bases, with 10 bases separating them. The CDR3 runs 15 residues. Looked up from germline, CDR1 is SGHTA and CDR2 is FQGNSA. CDR3 DNA: TGTGCCAGCAGCTTAGTAGGCGGGCGCTACAATGAGCAGTTCTTC. It encodes CASSLVGGRYNEQFF.

The chain carries TRBV7-3 and TRBJ2-3; 12 nucleotides match TRBD2. The CDR3 is made up of 16 amino acids. V was clipped by 5 bases and J by 2 bases; unmatched bases: 5. The germline V gene encodes CDR1 SGHTA and CDR2 FQGTGA. The CDR3 bases are TGTGCCAGCAGCGCTTCTAGCGGGGGGGTCACAGATACGCAGTATTTT. This codes for CASSASSGGVTDTQYF.

This clone has a single count. The V and J genes are TRBV2 and TRBJ1-3, with a possible D match to TRBD1 (6 bases). V lost 6 bases to trimming and J lost 0 bases, with 12 bases between them. Germline-derived CDR1 and CDR2 are SNHLY and FYNNEI. The CDR3 totals 15 residues. The CDR3 is CASSRSGDSGNTIYF. The CDR3 coding sequence is TGTGCCAGCAGCAGATCAGGGGACTCTGGAAACACCATATATTTT.

The chain couples TRBV9 to TRBJ2-7; TRBD2 matches 9 bases. The CDR3 loop spans 15 amino acids. The V and J ends lost 0 bases and 5 bases, in that order; junction bases with no gene match: 6. CDR1 and CDR2 from the germline V gene are SGDLS and YYNGEE. Here the CDR3 DNA reads TGTGCCAGCAGCGTAGCTCCTCGGACTAGCGACGAGCAGTACTTC. Amino acid sequence: CASSVAPRTSDEQYF.